This T cell receptor beta chain was sequenced for a study of blood T cell repertoires in COVID-19. Study information: T cells, B-cell-depleted T cells, or PBMCs supplied cDNA or gDNA.

The study assigned cohorts using participant-reported clinical history. Two consecutive negative NP/OP PCR tests, clearance, or resolved symptoms defined Cohort 3 recovery. Germline V gene data show CDR1 as LNHDA and CDR2 as SQIVND (reference sequence). The V and J ends lost 6 bases and 4 bases respectively, with 13 bases between them. The CDR3 length is 14 residues. Original data processing: Reference gene primer amplification yielded estimated nucleated cell counts. Generated by immunoSEQ multiplex PCR, the TCRdb table keeps only in-frame clones and is missing some. D and trimming come from the DNA, and the V and J calls and clone size come from that table. Of 150,000 to 200,000 clones listed, 89% are singletons.

Sample: PBMCs or T cells enriched from blood (not recorded which). This clonotype was obtained from a woman between 18 and 29 years old who had recovered from COVID-19. The chain links TRBV19 to TRBJ2-1, with D possibly matching TRBD1 (7 bases). The CDR3 protein is CASSYRGGYNEQFF. The DNA for the CDR3 is TGTGCCAGTAGCTACAGGGGAGGATACAATGAGCAGTTCTTC. Looking up the rest from reference TRBV19 and TRBJ2-1 gives the full variable domain: DGGITQSPKYLFRKEGQNVTLSCEQNLNHDAMYWYRQDPGQGLRLIYYSQIVNDFQKGDIAEGYSVSREKKESFPLTVTSAQKNPTAFYLCASSYRGGYNEQFFGPGTRLTVL.